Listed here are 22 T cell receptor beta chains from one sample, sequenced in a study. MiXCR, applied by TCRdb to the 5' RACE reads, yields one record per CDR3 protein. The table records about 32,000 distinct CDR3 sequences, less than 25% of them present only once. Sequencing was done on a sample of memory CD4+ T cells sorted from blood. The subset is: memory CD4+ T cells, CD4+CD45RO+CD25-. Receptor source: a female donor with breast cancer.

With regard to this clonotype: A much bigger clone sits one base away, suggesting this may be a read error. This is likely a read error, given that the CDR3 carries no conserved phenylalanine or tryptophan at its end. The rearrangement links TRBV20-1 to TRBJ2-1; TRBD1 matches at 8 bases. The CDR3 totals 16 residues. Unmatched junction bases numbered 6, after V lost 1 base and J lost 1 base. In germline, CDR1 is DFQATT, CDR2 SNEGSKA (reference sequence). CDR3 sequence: CSARGQDRASYNEQFY. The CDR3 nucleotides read TGCAGTGCTAGAGGTCAGGACAGGGCGTCCTACAATGAGCAGTTCTAC.

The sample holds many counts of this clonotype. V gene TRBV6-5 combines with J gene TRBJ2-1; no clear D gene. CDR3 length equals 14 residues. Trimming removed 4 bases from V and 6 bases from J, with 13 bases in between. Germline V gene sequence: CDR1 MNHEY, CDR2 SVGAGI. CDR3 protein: CASSSVTGGNEQFF. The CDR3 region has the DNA TGTGCCAGCAGTTCCGTCACTGGTGGCAATGAGCAGTTCTTC.

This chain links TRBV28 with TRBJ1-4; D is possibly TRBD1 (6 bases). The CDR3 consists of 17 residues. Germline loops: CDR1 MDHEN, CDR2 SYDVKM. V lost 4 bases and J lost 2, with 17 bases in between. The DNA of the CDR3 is TGTGCCAGCAGTTCAGGGGCAGGGAGGAGGACTAATGAAAAACTGTTTTTT. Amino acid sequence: CASSSGAGRRTNEKLFF.

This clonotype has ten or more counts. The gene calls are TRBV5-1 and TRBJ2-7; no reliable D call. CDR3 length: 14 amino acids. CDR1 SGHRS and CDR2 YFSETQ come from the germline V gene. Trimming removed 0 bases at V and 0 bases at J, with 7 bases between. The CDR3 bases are TGCGCCAGCAGCTTGGCCCACGGCTCCTACGAGCAGTACTTC. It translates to CASSLAHGSYEQYF.

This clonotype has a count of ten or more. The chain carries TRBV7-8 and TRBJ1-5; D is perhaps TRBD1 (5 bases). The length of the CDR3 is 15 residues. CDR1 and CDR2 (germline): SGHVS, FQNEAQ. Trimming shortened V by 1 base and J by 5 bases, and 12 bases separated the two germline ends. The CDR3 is CASSLVWGVDQPQHF. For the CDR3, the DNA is TGTGCCAGCAGCTTAGTATGGGGGGTAGATCAGCCCCAGCATTTT.

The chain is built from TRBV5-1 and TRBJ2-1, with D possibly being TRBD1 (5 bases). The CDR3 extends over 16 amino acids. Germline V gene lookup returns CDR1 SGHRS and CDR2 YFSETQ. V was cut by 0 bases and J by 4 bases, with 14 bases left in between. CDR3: CASSLAGAGAYNEQFF. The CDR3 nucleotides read TGCGCCAGCAGCTTGGCCGGAGCTGGGGCTTACAATGAGCAGTTCTTC.

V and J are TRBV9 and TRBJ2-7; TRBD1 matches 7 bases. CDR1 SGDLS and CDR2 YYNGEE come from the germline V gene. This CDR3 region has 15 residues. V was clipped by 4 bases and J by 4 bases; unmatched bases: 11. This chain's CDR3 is CASSSVWDRPYEQYF. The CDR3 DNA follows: TGTGCCAGCAGCAGCGTCTGGGACAGACCGTACGAGCAGTACTTC.

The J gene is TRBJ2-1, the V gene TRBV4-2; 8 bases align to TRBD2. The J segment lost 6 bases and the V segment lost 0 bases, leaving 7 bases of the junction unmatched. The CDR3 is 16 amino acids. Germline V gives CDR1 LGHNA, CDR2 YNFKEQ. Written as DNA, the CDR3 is TGTGCCAGCAGCCAAGATGGGGCGGGGGGCCTCAATGAGCAGTTCTTC. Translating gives CASSQDGAGGLNEQFF.

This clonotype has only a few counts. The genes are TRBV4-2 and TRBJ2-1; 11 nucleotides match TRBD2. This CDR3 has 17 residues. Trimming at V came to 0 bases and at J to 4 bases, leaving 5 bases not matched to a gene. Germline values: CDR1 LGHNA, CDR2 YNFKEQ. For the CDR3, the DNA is TGTGCCAGCAGCCAAGATCAGGCTAGCGGGAGGTACAATGAGCAGTTCTTC. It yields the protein CASSQDQASGRYNEQFF.

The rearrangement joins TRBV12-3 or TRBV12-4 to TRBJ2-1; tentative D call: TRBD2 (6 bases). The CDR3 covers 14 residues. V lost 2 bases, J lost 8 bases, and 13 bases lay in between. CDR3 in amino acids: CASSLLGGEYEQFF. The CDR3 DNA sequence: TGTGCCAGCAGTTTACTGGGCGGGGAATATGAGCAGTTCTTC.

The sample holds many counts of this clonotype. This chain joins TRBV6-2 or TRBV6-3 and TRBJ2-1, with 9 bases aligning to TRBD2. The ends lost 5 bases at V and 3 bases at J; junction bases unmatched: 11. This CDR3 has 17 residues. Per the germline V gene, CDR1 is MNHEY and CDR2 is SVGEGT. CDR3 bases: TGTGCCAGCAGTATACATTGGACTAGCGAGCTCTACAATGAGCAGTTCTTC. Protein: CASSIHWTSELYNEQFF.

In DNA form, the CDR3 reads TGTGCCAGCAGCGTAGAGCCTTTTTTAAACAATGAGCAGTTCTTC. It encodes CASSVEPFLNNEQFF. This sequence joins TRBV9 and TRBJ2-1; D uncertain. Germline CDR1 reads SGDLS; CDR2 reads YYNGEE. The germline V and J ends were trimmed by 0 bases and 5 bases, with 12 bases remaining between them. The CDR3 has 15 amino acids.

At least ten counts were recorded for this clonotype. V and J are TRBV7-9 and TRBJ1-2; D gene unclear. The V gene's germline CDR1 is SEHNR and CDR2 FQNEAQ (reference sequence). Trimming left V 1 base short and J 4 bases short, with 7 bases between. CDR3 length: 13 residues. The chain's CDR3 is CASSLGAAYGYTF. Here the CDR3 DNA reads TGTGCCAGCAGCTTAGGGGCAGCCTATGGCTACACCTTC.

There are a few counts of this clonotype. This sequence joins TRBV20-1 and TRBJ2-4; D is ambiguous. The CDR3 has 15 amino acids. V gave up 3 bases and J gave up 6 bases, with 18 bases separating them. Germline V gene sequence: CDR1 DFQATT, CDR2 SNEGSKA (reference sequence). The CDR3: CSASTPNVPGNIQYF. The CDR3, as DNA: TGCAGTGCTAGTACCCCAAATGTGCCCGGAAACATTCAGTACTTC.

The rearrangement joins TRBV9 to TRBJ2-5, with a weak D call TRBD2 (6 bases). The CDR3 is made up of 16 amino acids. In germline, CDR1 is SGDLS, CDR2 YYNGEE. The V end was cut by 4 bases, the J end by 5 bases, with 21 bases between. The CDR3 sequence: CASSSGLARGGETQYF. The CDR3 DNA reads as TGTGCCAGCAGCAGCGGGCTAGCGAGAGGCGGTGAGACCCAGTACTTC.

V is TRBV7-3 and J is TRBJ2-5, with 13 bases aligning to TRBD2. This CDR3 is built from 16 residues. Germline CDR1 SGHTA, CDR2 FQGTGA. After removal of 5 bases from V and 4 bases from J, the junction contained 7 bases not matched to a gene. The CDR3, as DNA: TGTGCCAGCAGCCTACTAGCGGGGGGGCCGGTAGAGACCCAGTACTTC. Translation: CASSLLAGGPVETQYF.

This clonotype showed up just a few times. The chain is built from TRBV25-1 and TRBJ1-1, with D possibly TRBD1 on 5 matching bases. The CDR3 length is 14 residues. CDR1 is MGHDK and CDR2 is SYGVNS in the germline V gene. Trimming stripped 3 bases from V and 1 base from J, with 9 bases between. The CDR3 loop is CASSEGGRNTEAFF. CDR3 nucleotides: TGTGCCAGCAGTGAGGGGGGACGGAACACTGAAGCTTTCTTT.

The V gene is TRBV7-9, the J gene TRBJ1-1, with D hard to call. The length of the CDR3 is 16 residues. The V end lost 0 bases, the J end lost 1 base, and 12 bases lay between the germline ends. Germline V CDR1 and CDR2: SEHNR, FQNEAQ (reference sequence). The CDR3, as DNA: TGTGCCAGCAGCTTAGCGGTCAGGAGAAAGAACACTGAAGCTTTCTTT. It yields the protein CASSLAVRRKNTEAFF.

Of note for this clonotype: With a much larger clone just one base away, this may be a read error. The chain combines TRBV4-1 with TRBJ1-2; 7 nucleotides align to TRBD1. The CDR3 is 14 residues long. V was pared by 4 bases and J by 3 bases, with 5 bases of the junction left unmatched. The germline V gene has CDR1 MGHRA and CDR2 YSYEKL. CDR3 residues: CASSPTTGDYGYTF. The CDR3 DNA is TGCGCCAGCAGCCCGACCACAGGGGACTATGGCTACACCTTC.

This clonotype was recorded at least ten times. The CDR3 coding sequence is TGTGCCAGCAGCCTAGGGGCGGTTCACGGGGAGCTGTTTTTT. Translating gives CASSLGAVHGELFF. This chain joins TRBV7-9 and TRBJ2-2, with D maybe TRBD1 (5 bases). V dropped 5 bases and J dropped 7 bases, with 14 bases sitting between them. The germline V gene has CDR1 SEHNR and CDR2 FQNEAQ (reference sequence). The CDR3 is made up of 14 amino acids.

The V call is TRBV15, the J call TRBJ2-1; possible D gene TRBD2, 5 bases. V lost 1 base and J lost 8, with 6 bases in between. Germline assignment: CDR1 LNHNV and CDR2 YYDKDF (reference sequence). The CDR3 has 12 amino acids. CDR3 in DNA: TGTGCCACCAGCAGAGGAGGGCATGAGCAGTTCTTC. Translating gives CATSRGGHEQFF.

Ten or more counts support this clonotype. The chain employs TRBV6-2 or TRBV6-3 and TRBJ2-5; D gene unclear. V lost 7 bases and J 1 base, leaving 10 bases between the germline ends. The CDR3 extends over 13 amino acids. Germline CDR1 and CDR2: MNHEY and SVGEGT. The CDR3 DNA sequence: TGTGCCAGCAAAGGGCAGACCCAAGAGACCCAGTACTTC. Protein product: CASKGQTQETQYF.